This entry lists 12 T cell receptor beta chains sequenced from one sample in a study of CD8 T cells in Susac syndrome. Random hexamers were used to reverse transcribe the RNA input (about 0.5 to 1 ug). TCRdb processed the immunoSEQ multiplex PCR reads anew with MiXCR; each CDR3 protein has one entry. The table has about 240,000 distinct CDR3 sequences, about 96% seen once; the top ten hold 0.1%. The sample was CD4+ T cells from PBMCs. These receptors all stem from a human donor with Susac syndrome.

This sequence joins TRBV7-9 and TRBJ2-3; the D is unclear. Germline lookup yields CDR1 SEHNR and CDR2 FQNEAQ (reference sequence). The CDR3 runs 13 residues. V shed 5 bases and J shed 2 bases, with 8 bases lying between them. The CDR3, as DNA: TGTGCCAGCAGCCAGAGTCCCACAGATACGCAGTATTTT. Encoded protein: CASSQSPTDTQYF.

As regards this clonotype: A junction boundary mismatches the germline segment, possibly from a read error. The rearrangement joins TRBV5-1 to TRBJ1-1, with TRBD1 matching 10 bases. Germline CDR1 and CDR2: SGHRS and YFSETQ. CDR3 length: 15 amino acids. The CDR3 nucleotides read TGCGCCAGCAGCTCGTCCGGGACAGGGGATTTGCCGGGGATCTTT. Amino acids: CASSSSGTGDLPGIF. Full variable domain (outside the CDR3, taken from reference TRBV5-1 and TRBJ1-1): KAGVTQTPRYLIKTRGQQVTLSCSPISGHRSVSWYQQTPGQGLQFLFEYFSETQRNKGNFPGRFSGRQFSNSRSEMNVSTLELGDSALYLCASSSSGTGDLPGIFGQGTRLTVV.

The V call is TRBV28, the J call TRBJ1-2; 8 bases line up with TRBD1. This CDR3 region has 13 residues. CDR1 and CDR2 (germline): MDHEN, SYDVKM. The junction had 4 bases not matched to a gene; V was cut back by 4 bases and J by 6 bases. The CDR3 sequence is CASSWAGGDGYTF. The DNA for the CDR3 is TGTGCCAGCAGTTGGGCAGGGGGCGATGGCTACACCTTC.

The chain recombines TRBV20-1 with TRBJ2-7, with 11 bases aligning to TRBD2. CDR3 size: 16 residues. Trimming cost V 5 bases and J 3 bases; bases outside gene matches: 12. CDR1 and CDR2 from the germline V gene are DFQATT and SNEGSKA (reference sequence). In DNA, the CDR3 is TGCAGTGCTCTTACTCCTAGCGGGAGGACCGGCTACGAGCAGTACTTC. Amino acid sequence: CSALTPSGRTGYEQYF.

The V and J genes are TRBV20-1 and TRBJ2-3; TRBD1 aligns across 7 bases. Germline lookup yields CDR1 DFQATT and CDR2 SNEGSKA (reference sequence). Trimming at V came to 2 bases and at J to 0 bases, leaving 8 bases not matched to a gene. CDR3 length: 16 residues. CDR3 loop: CSARSAGTASTDTQYF. CDR3 DNA sequence: TGCAGTGCTAGATCTGCCGGGACAGCTAGCACAGATACGCAGTATTTT.

The chain joins TRBV9 to TRBJ2-7; tentative D call: TRBD1 (6 bases). CDR1 is SGDLS, CDR2 YYNGEE, per germline. Deletions cut 4 bases from V and 3 bases from J, with 14 bases between. The length of the CDR3 is 14 residues. In nucleotides, the CDR3 is TGTGCCAGCAGCCCGACAGGACGGGGCTACGAGCAGTACTTC. This gives the protein CASSPTGRGYEQYF.

In its sample, this clonotype was seen once. CDR3 sequence: CAISDPTRTEAFF. In DNA, the CDR3 is TGTGCCATCAGTGACCCAACGAGGACTGAAGCTTTCTTT. The rearrangement links TRBV10-3 to TRBJ1-1; no clear D. V was cut by 3 bases and J by 5 bases, with 10 bases left in between. The CDR3 is 13 amino acids. The germline CDR1 and CDR2 sequences are ENHRY and SYGVKD.

This chain uses TRBV12-3 or TRBV12-4 with TRBJ1-2, with D uncertain. The CDR3 contains 11 residues. The germline V and J ends were trimmed by 1 base and 8 bases, with 5 bases remaining between them. CDR3 DNA sequence: TGTGCCAGCAGTTTAGGCCCAGGCTACACCTTC. This encodes CASSLGPGYTF.

This chain connects TRBV5-1 to TRBJ2-3; 7 nucleotides match TRBD1. The V and J ends lost 3 bases and 0 bases, in that order; junction bases with no gene match: 7. Germline lookup yields CDR1 SGHRS and CDR2 YFSETQ. The CDR3 is 16 amino acids. Written as DNA, the CDR3 is TGCGCCAGCAGCTCAGACAGGGTATTGAGCACAGATACGCAGTATTTT. Translated: CASSSDRVLSTDTQYF.

The rearrangement links TRBV27 to TRBJ1-1; D is undetermined. This CDR3 is 15 amino acids long. The V gene lost 5 bases and the J gene lost 2 bases, with 15 bases spanning the gap. From germline, CDR1 is MNHEY and CDR2 SMNVEV (reference sequence). The CDR3 coding sequence is TGTGCCAGCAGTCCCGCCGAAGCACTTAACACTGAAGCTTTCTTT. This gives the protein CASSPAEALNTEAFF.

V usage is TRBV5-1 and J usage is TRBJ2-2, with D perhaps matching TRBD1 or TRBD2 (5 bases each). From germline, CDR1 is SGHRS and CDR2 YFSETQ. The CDR3 length is 13 residues. Trimming pared 6 bases from V and 5 bases from J, leaving 11 bases between. The CDR3 spells CASISRETGELFF. The CDR3, as DNA: TGCGCCAGCATCAGCAGGGAGACCGGGGAGCTGTTTTTT.

The chain uses TRBV25-1 and TRBJ2-7, with 10 bases matching TRBD1. V lost 4 bases to trimming and J lost 5 bases; unmatched junction nucleotides: 2. Germline V CDR1 and CDR2: MGHDK, SYGVNS. CDR3 length: 13 residues. CDR3: CASSVTGGDEQYF. CDR3 nucleotides: TGTGCCAGCAGTGTGACAGGGGGCGACGAGCAGTACTTC.